The rows below give T cell receptor beta chains drawn from one sample of a study of blood T cells in healthy people across ages. One entry per CDR3 protein, called by TCRdb with MiXCR from the 5' RACE reads. Of around 900,000 distinct CDR3 sequences in the sample, around 54% were seen once. The material sequenced was blood. The origin of the receptors is a woman aged 60-75 years in good health. CDR3s include the opening cysteine and the closing phenylalanine or tryptophan.

length: 15
J: TRBJ2-7
V: TRBV29-1
CDR3: CSVFFVTGVSYEQYF

length: 16
J: TRBJ2-1
V: TRBV4-1
CDR3: CASSQDPSERYNEQFF

length: 17
J: TRBJ2-1
V: TRBV7-9
CDR3: CASSSTRTESSYNEQFF

length: 13
J: TRBJ2-7
V: TRBV29-1
CDR3: CSVVREGGPEQYF

length: 12
J: TRBJ2-1
V: TRBV20-1
CDR3: CSARQGSNEQFF

length: 14
J: TRBJ2-7
V: TRBV27
CDR3: CASSVDRGVSEQYF

length: 17
J: TRBJ2-3
V: TRBV7-2
CDR3: CASSPPFERETTDTQYF

length: 14
J: TRBJ2-7
V: TRBV27
CDR3: CASSLQSYSYEQYF

length: 18
J: TRBJ2-5
V: TRBV3-1
CDR3: CASSQRGTSGRRSETQYF

length: 15
J: TRBJ1-2
V: TRBV2
CDR3: CASSDIADSRYGYTF

length: 15
J: TRBJ2-7
V: TRBV10-2
CDR3: CASRETSGSQHEQYF

length: 15
J: TRBJ2-5
V: TRBV29-1
CDR3: CSVKPGRGRQETQYF

length: 13
J: TRBJ2-3
V: TRBV29-1
CDR3: CSVGLRITDTQYF

length: 15
J: TRBJ2-5
V: TRBV6-2/TRBV6-3
CDR3: CASSYGGTGQETQYF

length: 15
J: TRBJ2-3
V: TRBV7-2
CDR3: CASSLQGNPTDTQYF

length: 16
J: TRBJ2-3
V: TRBV20-1
CDR3: CSARSIAGKRTDTQYF

length: 15
J: TRBJ1-2
V: TRBV5-1
CDR3: CASSLVADSLYGYTF

length: 16
J: TRBJ2-5
V: TRBV3-1
CDR3: CASSQRLAGIQETQYF

length: 18
J: TRBJ2-5
V: TRBV15
CDR3: CATSTSGIPLKNQETQYF

length: 15
J: TRBJ1-1
V: TRBV7-2
CDR3: CASSRWTVMNTEAFF

length: 13
J: TRBJ2-5
V: TRBV4-1
CDR3: CASSRTLEETQYF